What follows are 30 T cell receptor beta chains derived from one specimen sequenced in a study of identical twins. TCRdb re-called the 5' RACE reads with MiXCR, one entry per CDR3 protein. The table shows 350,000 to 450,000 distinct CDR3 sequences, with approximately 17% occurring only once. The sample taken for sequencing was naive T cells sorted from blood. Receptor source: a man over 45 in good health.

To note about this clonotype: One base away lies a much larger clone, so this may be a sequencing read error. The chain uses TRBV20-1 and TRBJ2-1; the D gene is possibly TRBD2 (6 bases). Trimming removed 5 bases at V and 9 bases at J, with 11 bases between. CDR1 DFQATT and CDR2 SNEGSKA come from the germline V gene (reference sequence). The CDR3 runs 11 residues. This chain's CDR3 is CSAGGNGEQFF. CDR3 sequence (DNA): TGCAGTGCTGGAGGGAACGGTGAGCAGTTCTTC.

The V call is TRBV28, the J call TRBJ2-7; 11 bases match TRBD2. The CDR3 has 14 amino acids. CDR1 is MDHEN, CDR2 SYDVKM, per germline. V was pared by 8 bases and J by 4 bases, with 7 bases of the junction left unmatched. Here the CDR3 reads CASVKLAGVYEQYF. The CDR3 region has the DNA TGTGCCAGCGTTAAACTAGCGGGAGTATACGAGCAGTACTTC. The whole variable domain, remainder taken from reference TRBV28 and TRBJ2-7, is DVKVTQSSRYLVKRTGEKVFLECVQDMDHENMFWYRQDPGLGLRLIYFSYDVKMKEKGDIPEGYSVSREKKERFSLILESASTNQTSMYLCASVKLAGVYEQYFGPGTRLTVT.

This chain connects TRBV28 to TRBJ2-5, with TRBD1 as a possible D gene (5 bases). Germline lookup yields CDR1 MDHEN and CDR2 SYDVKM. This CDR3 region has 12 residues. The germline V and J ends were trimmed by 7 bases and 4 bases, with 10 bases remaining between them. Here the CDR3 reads CASKSGIETQYF. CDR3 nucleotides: TGTGCCAGCAAATCAGGGATAGAGACCCAGTACTTC. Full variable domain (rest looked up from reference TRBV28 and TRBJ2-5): DVKVTQSSRYLVKRTGEKVFLECVQDMDHENMFWYRQDPGLGLRLIYFSYDVKMKEKGDIPEGYSVSREKKERFSLILESASTNQTSMYLCASKSGIETQYFGPGTRLLVL.

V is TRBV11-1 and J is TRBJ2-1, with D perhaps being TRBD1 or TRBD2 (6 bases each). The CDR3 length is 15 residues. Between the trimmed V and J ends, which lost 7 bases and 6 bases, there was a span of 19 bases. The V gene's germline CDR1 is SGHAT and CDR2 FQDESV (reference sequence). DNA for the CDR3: TGTGCCAGCACGGTGGGCCTAGGAGGGGGCAATGAGCAGTTCTTC. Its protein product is CASTVGLGGGNEQFF.

CDR3 sequence: CASSWGSGNHNEQFF. CDR3 bases: TGTGCCAGCAGTTGGGGTAGCGGGAACCACAATGAGCAGTTCTTC. The chain uses TRBV6-2 or TRBV6-3 and TRBJ2-1; the match to TRBD2 covers 8 bases. The CDR3 consists of 15 residues. The V gene end was trimmed by 4 bases and the J gene end by 5 bases; junction bases not matched to a gene: 7. Germline CDR1 and CDR2: MNHEY and SVGEGT.

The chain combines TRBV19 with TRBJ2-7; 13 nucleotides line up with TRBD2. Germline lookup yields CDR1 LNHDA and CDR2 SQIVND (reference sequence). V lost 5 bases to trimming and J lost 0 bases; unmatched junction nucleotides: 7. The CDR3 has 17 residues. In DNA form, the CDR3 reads TGTGCCAGTAGTCCTAGGACTAGCGGGAGTTTCTCCTACGAGCAGTACTTC. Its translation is CASSPRTSGSFSYEQYF.

The CDR3 protein is CASSQEPRGVVTQYF. The CDR3 DNA sequence: TGTGCCAGCAGCCAAGAGCCGCGGGGAGTTGTGACCCAGTACTTC. This chain joins TRBV3-1 and TRBJ2-5; D may be TRBD2 (6 bases). CDR3 length equals 15 residues. Trimming cost V 0 bases and J 7 bases, with 15 bases left between them. The germline CDR1 and CDR2 sequences are LGHDT and YNNKEL (reference sequence).

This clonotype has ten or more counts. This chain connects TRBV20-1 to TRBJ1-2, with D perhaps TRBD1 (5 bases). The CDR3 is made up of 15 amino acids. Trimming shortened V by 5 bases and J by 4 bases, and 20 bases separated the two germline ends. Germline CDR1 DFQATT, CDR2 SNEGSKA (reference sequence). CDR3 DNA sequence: TGCAGTGCTCCCCGGACACGACCGGTACTCTATGGCTACACCTTC. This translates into CSAPRTRPVLYGYTF.

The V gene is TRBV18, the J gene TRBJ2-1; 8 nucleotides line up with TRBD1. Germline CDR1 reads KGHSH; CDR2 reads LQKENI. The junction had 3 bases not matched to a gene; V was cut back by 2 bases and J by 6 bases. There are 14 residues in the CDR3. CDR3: CASSPWTGPNEQFF. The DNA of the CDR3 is TGTGCCAGCTCACCATGGACAGGGCCCAATGAGCAGTTCTTC.

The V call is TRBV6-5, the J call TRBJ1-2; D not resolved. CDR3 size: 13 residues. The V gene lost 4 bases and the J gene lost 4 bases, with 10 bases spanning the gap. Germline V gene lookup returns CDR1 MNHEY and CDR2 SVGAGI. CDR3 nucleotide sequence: TGTGCCAGCAGTTGGCACACATCCTATGGCTACACCTTC. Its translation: CASSWHTSYGYTF.

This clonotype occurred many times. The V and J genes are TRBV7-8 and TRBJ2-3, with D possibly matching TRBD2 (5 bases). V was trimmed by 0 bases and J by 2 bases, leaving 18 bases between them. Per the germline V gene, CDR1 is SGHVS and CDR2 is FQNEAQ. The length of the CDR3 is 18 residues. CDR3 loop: CASSLARAPGRPTDTQYF. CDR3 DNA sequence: TGTGCCAGCAGCTTAGCGAGGGCCCCCGGAAGACCCACAGATACGCAGTATTTT.

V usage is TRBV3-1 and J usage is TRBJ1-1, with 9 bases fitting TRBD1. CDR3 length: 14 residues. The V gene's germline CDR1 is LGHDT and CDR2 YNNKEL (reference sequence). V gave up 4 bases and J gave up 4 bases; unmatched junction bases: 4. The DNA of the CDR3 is TGTGCCAGCAGCCGGACAGGGGACGCCACTGAAGCTTTCTTT. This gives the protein CASSRTGDATEAFF. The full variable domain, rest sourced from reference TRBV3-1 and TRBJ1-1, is DTAVSQTPKYLVTQMGNDKSIKCEQNLGHDTMYWYKQDSKKFLKIMFSYNNKELIINETVPNRFSPKSPDKAHLNLHINSLELGDSAVYFCASSRTGDATEAFFGQGTRLTVV.

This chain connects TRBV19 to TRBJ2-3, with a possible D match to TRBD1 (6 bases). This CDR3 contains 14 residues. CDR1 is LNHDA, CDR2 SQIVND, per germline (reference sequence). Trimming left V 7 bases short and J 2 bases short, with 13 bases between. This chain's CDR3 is CASNDRFSTDTQYF. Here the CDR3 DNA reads TGTGCCAGTAACGACAGGTTCTCCACAGATACGCAGTATTTT.

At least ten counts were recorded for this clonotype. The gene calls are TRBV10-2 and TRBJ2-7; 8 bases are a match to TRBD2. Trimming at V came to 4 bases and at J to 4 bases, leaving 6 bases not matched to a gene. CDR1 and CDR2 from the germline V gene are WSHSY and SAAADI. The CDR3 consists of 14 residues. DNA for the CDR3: TGCGCCAGCAGTGGAGCGGGAGTGGAATACGAGCAGTACTTC. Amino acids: CASSGAGVEYEQYF.

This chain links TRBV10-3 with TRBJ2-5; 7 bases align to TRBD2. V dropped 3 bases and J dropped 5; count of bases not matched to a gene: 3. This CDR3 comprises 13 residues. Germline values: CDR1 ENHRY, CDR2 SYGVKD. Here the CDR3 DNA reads TGTGCCATCAGTGATGGGGGGGAGGAGACCCAGTACTTC. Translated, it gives CAISDGGEETQYF.

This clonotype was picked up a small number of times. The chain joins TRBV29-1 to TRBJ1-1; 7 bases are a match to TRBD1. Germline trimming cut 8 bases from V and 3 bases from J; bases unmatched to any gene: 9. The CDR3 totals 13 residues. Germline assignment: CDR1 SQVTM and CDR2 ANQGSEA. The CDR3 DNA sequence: TGCAGCACCCGACAGGGAGGGGACACTGAAGCTTTCTTT. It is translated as CSTRQGGDTEAFF.

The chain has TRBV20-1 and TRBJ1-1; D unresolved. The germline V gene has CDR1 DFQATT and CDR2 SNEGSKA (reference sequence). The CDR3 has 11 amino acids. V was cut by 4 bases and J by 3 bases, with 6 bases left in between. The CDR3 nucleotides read TGCAGTGCTAACCGGGACACTGAAGCTTTCTTT. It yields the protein CSANRDTEAFF.

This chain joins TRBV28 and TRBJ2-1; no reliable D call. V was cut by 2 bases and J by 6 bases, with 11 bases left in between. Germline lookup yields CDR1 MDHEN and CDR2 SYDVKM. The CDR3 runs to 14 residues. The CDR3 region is CASSLSIRVNEQFF. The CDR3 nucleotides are TGTGCCAGCAGTTTAAGTATACGGGTCAATGAGCAGTTCTTC.

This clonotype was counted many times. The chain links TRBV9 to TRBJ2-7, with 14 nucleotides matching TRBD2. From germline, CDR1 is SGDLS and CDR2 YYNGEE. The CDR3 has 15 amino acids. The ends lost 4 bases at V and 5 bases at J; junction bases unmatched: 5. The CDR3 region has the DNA TGTGCCAGCAGCCGGACTAGCGGGAGGTTCAACGAGCAGTACTTC. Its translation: CASSRTSGRFNEQYF. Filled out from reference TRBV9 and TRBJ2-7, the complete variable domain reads DSGVTQTPKHLITATGQRVTLRCSPRSGDLSVYWYQQSLDQGLQFLIQYYNGEERAKGNILERFSAQQFPDLHSELNLSSLELGDSALYFCASSRTSGRFNEQYFGPGTRLTVT.

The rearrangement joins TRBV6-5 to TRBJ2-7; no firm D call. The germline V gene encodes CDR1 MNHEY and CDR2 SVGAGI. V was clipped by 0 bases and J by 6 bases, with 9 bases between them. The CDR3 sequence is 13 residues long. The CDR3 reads CASSYSRWGEQYF. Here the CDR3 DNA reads TGTGCCAGCAGTTACTCGAGGTGGGGCGAGCAGTACTTC.

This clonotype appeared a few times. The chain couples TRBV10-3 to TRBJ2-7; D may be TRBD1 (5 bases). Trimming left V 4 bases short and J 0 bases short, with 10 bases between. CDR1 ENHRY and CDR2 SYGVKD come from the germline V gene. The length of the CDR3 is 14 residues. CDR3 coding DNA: TGTGCCATCAGTGGGAAGACAGACTCCTACGAGCAGTACTTC. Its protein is CAISGKTDSYEQYF.

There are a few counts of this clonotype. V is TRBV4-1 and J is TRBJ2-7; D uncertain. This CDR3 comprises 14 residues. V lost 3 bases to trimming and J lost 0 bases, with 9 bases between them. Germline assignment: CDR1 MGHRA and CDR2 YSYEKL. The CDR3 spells CASSHLDDSYEQYF. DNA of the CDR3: TGCGCCAGCAGCCACCTGGACGACTCCTACGAGCAGTACTTC.

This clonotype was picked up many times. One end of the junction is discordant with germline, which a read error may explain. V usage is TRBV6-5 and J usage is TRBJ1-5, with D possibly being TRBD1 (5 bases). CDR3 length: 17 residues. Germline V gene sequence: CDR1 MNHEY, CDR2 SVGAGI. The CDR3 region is CASSNSGGDYSNQPQHF. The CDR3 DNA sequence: TGTGCCAGCAGTAACTCCGGGGGGGATTATAGCAATCAGCCCCAGCATTTT.

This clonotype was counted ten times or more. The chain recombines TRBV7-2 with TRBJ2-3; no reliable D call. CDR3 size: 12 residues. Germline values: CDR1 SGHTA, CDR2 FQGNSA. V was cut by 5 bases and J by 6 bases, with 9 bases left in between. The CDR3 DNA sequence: TGTGCCAGCAGCCCTTACTTGGATACGCAGTATTTT. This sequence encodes CASSPYLDTQYF.

The CDR3 DNA sequence: TGTGCCAGCTCGGCCGGGTTCAACTATGGCTACACCTTC. As protein: CASSAGFNYGYTF. This chain uses TRBV18 with TRBJ1-2, with D hard to call. The CDR3 runs 13 residues. V lost 6 bases, J lost 2 bases, and 10 bases lay in between. The germline CDR1 and CDR2 sequences are KGHSH and LQKENI.

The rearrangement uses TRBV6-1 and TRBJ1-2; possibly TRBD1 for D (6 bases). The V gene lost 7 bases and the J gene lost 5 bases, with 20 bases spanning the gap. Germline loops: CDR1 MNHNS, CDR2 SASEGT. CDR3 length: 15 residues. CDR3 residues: CASTNRVRATYGYTF. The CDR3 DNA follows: TGTGCCAGCACTAACAGGGTGAGGGCCACATATGGCTACACCTTC.

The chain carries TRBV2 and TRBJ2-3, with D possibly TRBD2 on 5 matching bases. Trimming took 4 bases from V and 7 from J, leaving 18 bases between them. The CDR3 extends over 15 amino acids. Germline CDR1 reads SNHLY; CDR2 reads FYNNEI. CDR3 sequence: CASSVPPASSNTQYF. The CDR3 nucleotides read TGTGCCAGCAGTGTACCCCCGGCTAGCTCAAATACGCAGTATTTT. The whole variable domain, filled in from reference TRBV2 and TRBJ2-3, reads EPEVTQTPSHQVTQMGQEVILRCVPISNHLYFYWYRQILGQKVEFLVSFYNNEISEKSEIFDDQFSVERPDGSNFTLKIRSTKLEDSAMYFCASSVPPASSNTQYFGPGTRLTVL.

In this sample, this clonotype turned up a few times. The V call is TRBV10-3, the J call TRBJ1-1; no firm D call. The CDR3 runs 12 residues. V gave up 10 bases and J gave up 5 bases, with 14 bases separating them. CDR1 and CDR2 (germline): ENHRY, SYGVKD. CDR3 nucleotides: TGTGCCACCCTGACCGGAGGAACTGAAGCTTTCTTT. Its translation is CATLTGGTEAFF.

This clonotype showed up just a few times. For the CDR3, the DNA is TGTGCCAGCAGCCCGTACAGGAACACTGAAGCTTTCTTT. The encoded protein is CASSPYRNTEAFF. V gene TRBV11-1 combines with J gene TRBJ1-1; no reliable D call. This CDR3 is built from 13 residues. The V and J ends lost 5 bases and 1 base respectively, with 8 bases between them. Germline CDR1 and CDR2: SGHAT and FQDESV (reference sequence).

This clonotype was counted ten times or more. The CDR3 nucleotides are TGTGCCAGTAGAGCGGGAGGGCCGGGCAATGAGCAGTTCTTC. Its protein product is CASRAGGPGNEQFF. V and J are TRBV11-2 and TRBJ2-1; 10 bases map to TRBD2. This CDR3 region has 14 residues. Germline values: CDR1 SGHAT, CDR2 FQNNGV. Losses at the gene ends were 9 bases for V and 6 bases for J; bases not matched to a gene: 8.